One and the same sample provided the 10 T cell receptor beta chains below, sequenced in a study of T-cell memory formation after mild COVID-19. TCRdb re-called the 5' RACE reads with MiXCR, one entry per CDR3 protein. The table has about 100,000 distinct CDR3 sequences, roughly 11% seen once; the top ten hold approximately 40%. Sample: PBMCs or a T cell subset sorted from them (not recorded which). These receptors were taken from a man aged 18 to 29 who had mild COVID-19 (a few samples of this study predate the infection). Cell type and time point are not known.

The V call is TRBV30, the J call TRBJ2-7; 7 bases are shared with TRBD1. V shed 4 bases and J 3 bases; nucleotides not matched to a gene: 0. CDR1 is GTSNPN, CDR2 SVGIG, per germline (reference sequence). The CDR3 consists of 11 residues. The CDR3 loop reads CAWTGGYEQYF. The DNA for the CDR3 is TGTGCCTGGACAGGGGGCTACGAGCAGTACTTC.

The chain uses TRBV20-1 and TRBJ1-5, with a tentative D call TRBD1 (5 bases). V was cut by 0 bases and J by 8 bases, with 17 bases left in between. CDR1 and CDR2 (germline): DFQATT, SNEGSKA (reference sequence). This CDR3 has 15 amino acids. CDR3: CSARDLGTVAEPQHF. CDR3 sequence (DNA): TGCAGTGCTAGAGATTTGGGGACTGTCGCAGAGCCCCAGCATTTT.

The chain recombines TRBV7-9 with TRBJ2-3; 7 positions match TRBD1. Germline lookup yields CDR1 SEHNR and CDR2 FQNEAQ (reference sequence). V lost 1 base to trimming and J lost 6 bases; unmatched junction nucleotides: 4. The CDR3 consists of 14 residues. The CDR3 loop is CASSLGQGFDTQYF. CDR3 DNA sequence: TGTGCCAGCAGCTTAGGACAGGGTTTCGATACGCAGTATTTT.

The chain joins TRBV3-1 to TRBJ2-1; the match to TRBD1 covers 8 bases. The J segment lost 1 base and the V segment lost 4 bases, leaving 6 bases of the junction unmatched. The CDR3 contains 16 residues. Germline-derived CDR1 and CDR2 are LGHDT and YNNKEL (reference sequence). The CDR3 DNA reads TGTGCCAGCAGCCTCGGGACAGGAGTATCCTACAATGAGCAGTTCTTC. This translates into CASSLGTGVSYNEQFF.

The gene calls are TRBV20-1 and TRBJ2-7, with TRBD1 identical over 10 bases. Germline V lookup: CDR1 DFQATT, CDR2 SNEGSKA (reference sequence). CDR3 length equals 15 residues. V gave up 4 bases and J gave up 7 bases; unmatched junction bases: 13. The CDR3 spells CSATAPRDRGEEQYF. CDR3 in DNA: TGCAGTGCTACCGCCCCACGGGACAGGGGAGAAGAGCAGTACTTC.

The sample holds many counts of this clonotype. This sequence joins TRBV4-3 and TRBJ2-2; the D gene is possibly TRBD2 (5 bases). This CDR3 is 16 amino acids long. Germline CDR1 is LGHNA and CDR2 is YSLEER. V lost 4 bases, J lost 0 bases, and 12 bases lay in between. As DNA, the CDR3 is TGCGCCAGCAGCCCCCTCGCGGGTCCGAACACCGGGGAGCTGTTTTTT. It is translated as CASSPLAGPNTGELFF.

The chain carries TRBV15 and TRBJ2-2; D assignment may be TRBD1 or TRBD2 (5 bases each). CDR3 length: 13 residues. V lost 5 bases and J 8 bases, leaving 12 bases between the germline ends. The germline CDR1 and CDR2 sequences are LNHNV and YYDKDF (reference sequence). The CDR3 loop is CATSGRDGGELFF. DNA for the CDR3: TGTGCCACCAGCGGCCGGGACGGAGGGGAGCTGTTTTTT.

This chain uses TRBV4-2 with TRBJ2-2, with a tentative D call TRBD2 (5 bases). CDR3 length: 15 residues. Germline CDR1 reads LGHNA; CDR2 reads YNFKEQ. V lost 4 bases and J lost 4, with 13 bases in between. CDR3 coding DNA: TGTGCCAGCAGCCGGATCGGAGGCTCCACCGGGGAGCTGTTTTTT. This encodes CASSRIGGSTGELFF.

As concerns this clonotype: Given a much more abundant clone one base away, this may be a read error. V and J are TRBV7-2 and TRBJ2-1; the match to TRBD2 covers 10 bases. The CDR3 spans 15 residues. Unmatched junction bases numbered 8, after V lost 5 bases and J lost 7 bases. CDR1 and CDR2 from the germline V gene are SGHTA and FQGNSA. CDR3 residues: CASSAGLAVGNEQFF. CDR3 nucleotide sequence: TGTGCCAGCAGCGCCGGACTAGCGGTGGGAAATGAGCAGTTCTTC.

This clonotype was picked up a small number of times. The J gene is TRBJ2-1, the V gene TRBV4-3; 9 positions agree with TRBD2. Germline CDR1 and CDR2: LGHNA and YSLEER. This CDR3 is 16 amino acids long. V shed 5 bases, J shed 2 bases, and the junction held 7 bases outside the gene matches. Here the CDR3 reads CASSGRVAGAYNEQFF. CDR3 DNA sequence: TGCGCCAGCAGCGGGCGGGTAGCGGGGGCCTACAATGAGCAGTTCTTC.